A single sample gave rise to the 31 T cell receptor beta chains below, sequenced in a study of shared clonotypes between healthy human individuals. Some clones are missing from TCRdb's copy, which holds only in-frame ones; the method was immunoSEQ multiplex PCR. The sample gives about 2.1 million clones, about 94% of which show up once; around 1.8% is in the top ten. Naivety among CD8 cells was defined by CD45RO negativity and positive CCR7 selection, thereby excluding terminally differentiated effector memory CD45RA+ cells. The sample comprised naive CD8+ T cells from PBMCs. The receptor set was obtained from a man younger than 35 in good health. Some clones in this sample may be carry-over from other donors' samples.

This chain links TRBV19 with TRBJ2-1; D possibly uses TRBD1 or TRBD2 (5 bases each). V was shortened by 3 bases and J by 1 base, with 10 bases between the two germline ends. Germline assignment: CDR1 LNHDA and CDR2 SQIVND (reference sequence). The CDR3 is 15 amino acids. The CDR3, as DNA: TGTGCCAGTAGTATTGGGGACGCTTCCTACAATGAGCAGTTCTTC. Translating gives CASSIGDASYNEQFF.

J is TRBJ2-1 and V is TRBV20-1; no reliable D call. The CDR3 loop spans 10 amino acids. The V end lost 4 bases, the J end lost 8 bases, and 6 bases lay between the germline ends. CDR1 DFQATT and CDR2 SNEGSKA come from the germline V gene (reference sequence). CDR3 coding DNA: TGCAGTGCTAAGATGTATGAGCAGTTCTTC. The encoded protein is CSAKMYEQFF.

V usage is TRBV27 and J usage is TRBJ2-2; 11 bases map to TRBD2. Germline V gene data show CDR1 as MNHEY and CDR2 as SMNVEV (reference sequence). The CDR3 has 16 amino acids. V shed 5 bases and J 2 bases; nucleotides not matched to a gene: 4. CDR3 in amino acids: CASSLGTSGNTGELFF. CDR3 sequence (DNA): TGTGCCAGCAGTCTAGGGACTAGCGGTAACACCGGGGAGCTGTTTTTT.

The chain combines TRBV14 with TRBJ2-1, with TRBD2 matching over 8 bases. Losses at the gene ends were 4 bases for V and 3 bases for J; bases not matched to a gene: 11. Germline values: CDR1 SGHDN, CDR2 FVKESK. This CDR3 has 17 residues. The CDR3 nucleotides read TGTGCCAGCAGCCCTCCGGGAGGGCCGTTTAGCTACAATGAGCAGTTCTTC. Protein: CASSPPGGPFSYNEQFF.

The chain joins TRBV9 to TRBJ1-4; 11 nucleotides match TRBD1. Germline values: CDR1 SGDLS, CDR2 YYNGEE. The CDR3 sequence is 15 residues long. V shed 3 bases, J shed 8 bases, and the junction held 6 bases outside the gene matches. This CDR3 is CASSEDRGRNEKLFF. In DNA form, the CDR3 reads TGTGCCAGCAGCGAGGACAGGGGGCGGAACGAAAAACTGTTTTTT.

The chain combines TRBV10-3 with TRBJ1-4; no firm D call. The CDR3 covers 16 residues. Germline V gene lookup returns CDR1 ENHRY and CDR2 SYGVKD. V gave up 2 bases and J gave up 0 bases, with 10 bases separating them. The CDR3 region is CAISEVDGPTNEKLFF. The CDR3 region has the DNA TGTGCCATCAGTGAGGTTGACGGCCCAACTAATGAAAAACTGTTTTTT.

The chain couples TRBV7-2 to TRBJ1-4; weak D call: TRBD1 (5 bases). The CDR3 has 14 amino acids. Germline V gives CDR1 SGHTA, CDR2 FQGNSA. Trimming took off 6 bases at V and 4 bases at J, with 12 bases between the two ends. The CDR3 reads CASRARGFNEKLFF. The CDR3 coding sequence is TGTGCCAGCAGGGCCCGGGGGTTTAATGAAAAACTGTTTTTT. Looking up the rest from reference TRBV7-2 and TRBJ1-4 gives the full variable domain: GAGVSQSPSNKVTEKGKDVELRCDPISGHTALYWYRQSLGQGLEFLIYFQGNSAPDKSGLPSDRFSAERTGGSVSTLTIQRTQQEDSAVYLCASRARGFNEKLFFGSGTQLSVL.

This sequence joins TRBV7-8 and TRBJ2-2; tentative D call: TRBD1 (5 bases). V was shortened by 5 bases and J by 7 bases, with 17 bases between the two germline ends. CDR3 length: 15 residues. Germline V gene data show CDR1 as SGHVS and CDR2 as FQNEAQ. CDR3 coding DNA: TGTGCCAGCAGCCAAGCCGCTGGGGCCGTCGGGGAGCTGTTTTTT. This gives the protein CASSQAAGAVGELFF.

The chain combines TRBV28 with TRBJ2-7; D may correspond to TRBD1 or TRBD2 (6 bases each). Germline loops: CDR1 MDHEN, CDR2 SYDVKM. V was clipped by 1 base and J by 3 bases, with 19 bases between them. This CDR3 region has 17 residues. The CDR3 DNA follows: TGTGCCAGCAGTTTATTAGGAGGGGGGAATTCGAACTACGAGCAGTACTTC. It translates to CASSLLGGGNSNYEQYF.

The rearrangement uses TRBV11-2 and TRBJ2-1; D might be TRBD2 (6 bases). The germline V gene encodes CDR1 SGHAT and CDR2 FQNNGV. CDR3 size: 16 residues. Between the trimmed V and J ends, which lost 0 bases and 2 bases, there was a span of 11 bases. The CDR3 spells CASSLELAAAYNEQFF. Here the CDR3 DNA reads TGTGCCAGCAGCTTAGAACTAGCTGCCGCCTACAATGAGCAGTTCTTC.

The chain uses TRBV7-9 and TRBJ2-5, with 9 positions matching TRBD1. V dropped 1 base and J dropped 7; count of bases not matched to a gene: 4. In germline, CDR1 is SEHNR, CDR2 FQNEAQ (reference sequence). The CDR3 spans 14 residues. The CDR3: CASSLGDRAGTQYF. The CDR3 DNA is TGTGCCAGCAGCTTAGGGGACAGGGCTGGGACCCAGTACTTC.

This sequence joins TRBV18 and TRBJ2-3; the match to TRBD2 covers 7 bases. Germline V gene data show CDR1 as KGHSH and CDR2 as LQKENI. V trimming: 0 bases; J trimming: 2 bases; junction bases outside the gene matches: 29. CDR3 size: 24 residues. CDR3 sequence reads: CASSPPHYTGATSVRSGPTDTQYF. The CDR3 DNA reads TGTGCCAGCTCACCACCGCATTATACGGGTGCCACTAGCGTCCGGTCGGGACCCACAGATACGCAGTATTTT.

CDR3 nucleotide sequence: TGTGCCAGCAGCTCGACGAGCGGGATCTCCTACAATGAGCAGTTCTTC. This translates into CASSSTSGISYNEQFF. This chain connects TRBV7-9 to TRBJ2-1; TRBD2 aligns across 7 bases. This CDR3 has 16 amino acids. In germline, CDR1 is SEHNR, CDR2 FQNEAQ (reference sequence). Losses at the gene ends were 4 bases for V and 0 bases for J; bases not matched to a gene: 6.

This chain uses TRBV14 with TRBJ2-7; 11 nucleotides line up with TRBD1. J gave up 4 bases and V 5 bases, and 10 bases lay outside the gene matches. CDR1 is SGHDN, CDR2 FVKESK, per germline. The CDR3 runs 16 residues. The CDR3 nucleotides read TGTGCCAGCAGCACTAGGACAGGGGGCGACTGGTACGAGCAGTACTTC. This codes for CASSTRTGGDWYEQYF. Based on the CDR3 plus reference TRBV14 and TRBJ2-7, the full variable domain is EAGVTQFPSHSVIEKGQTVTLRCDPISGHDNLYWYRRVMGKEIKFLLHFVKESKQDESGMPNNRFLAERTGGTYSTLKVQPAELEDSGVYFCASSTRTGGDWYEQYFGPGTRLTVT.

The DNA for the CDR3 is TGTGCCAGCAGCCCAAACAGGGGGCTTTTCTACGAGCAGTACTTC. Its protein is CASSPNRGLFYEQYF. This sequence joins TRBV27 and TRBJ2-7, with TRBD1 matching over 9 bases. Germline values: CDR1 MNHEY, CDR2 SMNVEV (reference sequence). V gave up 6 bases and J gave up 3 bases; unmatched junction bases: 9. The CDR3 is 15 amino acids.

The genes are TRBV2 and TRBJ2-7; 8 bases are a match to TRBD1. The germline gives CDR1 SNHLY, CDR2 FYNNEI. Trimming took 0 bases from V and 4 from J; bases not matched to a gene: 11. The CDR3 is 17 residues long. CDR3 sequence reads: CASSEAGLGTGYYEQYF. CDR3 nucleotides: TGTGCCAGCAGTGAAGCGGGCCTGGGGACAGGATATTACGAGCAGTACTTC.

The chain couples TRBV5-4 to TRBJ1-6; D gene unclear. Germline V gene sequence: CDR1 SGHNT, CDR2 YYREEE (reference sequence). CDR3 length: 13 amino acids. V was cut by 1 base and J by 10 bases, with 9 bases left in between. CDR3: CASSLWVGSPLHF. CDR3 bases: TGTGCCAGCAGCTTGTGGGTGGGATCACCCCTCCACTTT. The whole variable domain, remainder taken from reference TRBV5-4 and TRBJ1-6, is ETGVTQSPTHLIKTRGQQVTLRCSSQSGHNTVSWYQQALGQGPQFIFQYYREEENGRGNFPPRFSGLQFPNYSSELNVNALELDDSALYLCASSLWVGSPLHFGNGTRLTVT.

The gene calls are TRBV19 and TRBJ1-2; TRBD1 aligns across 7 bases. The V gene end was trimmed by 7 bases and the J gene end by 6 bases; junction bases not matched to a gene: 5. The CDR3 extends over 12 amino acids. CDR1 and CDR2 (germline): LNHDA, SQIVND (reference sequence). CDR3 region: CASTGQGDGYTF. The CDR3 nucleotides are TGTGCCAGTACTGGCCAGGGGGATGGCTACACCTTC.

In DNA form, the CDR3 reads TGTGCCAGCGTCCAGGGGCCGAGTGTCCCAGATACGCAGTATTTT. The encoded protein is CASVQGPSVPDTQYF. The genes are TRBV7-9 and TRBJ2-3, with D maybe TRBD1 (6 bases). The germline V and J ends were trimmed by 8 bases and 4 bases, with 19 bases remaining between them. The germline CDR1 and CDR2 sequences are SEHNR and FQNEAQ (reference sequence). This CDR3 is 15 amino acids long.

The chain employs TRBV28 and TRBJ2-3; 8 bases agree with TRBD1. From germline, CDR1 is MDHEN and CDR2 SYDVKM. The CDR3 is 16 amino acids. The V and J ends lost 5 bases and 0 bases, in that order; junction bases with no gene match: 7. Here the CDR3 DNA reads TGTGCCAGCAGTATCCGGACAGGGCCGAGCACAGATACGCAGTATTTT. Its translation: CASSIRTGPSTDTQYF.

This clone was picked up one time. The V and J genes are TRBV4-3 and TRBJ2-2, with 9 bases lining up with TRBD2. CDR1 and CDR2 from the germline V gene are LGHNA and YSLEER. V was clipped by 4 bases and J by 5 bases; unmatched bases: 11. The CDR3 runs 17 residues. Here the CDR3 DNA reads TGCGCCAGCAGCCTACCCGTAGCGGGAGAGGGGACCGGGGAGCTGTTTTTT. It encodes CASSLPVAGEGTGELFF.

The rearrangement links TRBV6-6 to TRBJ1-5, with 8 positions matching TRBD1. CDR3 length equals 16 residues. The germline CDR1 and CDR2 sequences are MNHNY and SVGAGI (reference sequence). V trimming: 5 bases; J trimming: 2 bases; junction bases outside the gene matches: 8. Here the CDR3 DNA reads TGTGCCAGCAGTCACTTGACAGGGGAGGGCAATCAGCCCCAGCATTTT. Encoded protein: CASSHLTGEGNQPQHF.

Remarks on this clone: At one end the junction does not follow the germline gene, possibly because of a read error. CDR3 DNA: TGTGCCAGCAATTTACTAGCGGGAACTGGGGATACGCAGTATTTT. Translating gives CASNLLAGTGDTQYF. V and J are TRBV27 and TRBJ2-3, with TRBD2 matching 10 bases. This CDR3 region has 15 residues. From germline, CDR1 is MNHEY and CDR2 SMNVEV (reference sequence).

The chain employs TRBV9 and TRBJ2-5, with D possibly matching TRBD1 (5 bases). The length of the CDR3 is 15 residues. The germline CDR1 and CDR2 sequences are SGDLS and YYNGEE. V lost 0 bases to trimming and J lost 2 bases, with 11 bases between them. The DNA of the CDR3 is TGTGCCAGCAGCGTAGGTGGGGCTAGTCAAGAGACCCAGTACTTC. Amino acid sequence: CASSVGGASQETQYF. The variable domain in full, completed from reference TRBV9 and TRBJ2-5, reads DSGVTQTPKHLITATGQRVTLRCSPRSGDLSVYWYQQSLDQGLQFLIQYYNGEERAKGNILERFSAQQFPDLHSELNLSSLELGDSALYFCASSVGGASQETQYFGPGTRLLVL.

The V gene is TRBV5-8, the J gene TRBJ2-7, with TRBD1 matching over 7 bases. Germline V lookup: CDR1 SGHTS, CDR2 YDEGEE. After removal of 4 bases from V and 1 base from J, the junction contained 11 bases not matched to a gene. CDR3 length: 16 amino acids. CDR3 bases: TGTGCCAGCAGCCCAAACCAGGGGGAACTTTCCTACGAGCAGTACTTC. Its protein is CASSPNQGELSYEQYF.

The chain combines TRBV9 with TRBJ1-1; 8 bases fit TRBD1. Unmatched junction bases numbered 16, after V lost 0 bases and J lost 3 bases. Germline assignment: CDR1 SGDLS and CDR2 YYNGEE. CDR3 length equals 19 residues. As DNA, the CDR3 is TGTGCCAGCAGCGTAGGGGTGTCTGGCAGGGGGCTCTTGGACACTGAAGCTTTCTTT. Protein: CASSVGVSGRGLLDTEAFF.

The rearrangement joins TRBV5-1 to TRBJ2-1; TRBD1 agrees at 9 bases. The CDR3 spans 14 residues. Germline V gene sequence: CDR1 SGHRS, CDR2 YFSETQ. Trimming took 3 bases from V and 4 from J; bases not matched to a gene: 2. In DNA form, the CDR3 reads TGCGCCAGCAGCTGGGACAGGGAATACAATGAGCAGTTCTTC. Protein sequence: CASSWDREYNEQFF.

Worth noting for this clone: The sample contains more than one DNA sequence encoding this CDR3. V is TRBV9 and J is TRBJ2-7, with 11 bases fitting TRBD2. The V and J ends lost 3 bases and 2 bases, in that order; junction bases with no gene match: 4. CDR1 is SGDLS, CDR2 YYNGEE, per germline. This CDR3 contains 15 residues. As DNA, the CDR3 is TGTGCCAGCAGCGCGGGACTAGCGGCCACCTACGAGCAGTACTTC. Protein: CASSAGLAATYEQYF.

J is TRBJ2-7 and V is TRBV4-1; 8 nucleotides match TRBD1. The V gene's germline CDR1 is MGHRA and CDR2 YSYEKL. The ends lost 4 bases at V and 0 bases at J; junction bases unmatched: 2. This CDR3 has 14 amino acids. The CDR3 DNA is TGCGCCAGCAGCCGGGACAGGAACTCCTACGAGCAGTACTTC. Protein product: CASSRDRNSYEQYF.

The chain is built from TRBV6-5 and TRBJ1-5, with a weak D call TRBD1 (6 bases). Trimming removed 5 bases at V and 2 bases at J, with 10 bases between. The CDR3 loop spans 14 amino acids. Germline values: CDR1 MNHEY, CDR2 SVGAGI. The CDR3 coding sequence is TGTGCCAGCAGTCCAGGGGAGGGCAATCAGCCCCAGCATTTT. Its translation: CASSPGEGNQPQHF.

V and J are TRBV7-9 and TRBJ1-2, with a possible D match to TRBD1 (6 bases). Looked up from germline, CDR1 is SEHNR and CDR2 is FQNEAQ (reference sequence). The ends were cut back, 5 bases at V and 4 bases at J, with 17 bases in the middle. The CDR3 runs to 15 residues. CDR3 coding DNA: TGTGCCAGCAGCCCCGGGACACGGTCGGGCTATGGCTACACCTTC. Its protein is CASSPGTRSGYGYTF.